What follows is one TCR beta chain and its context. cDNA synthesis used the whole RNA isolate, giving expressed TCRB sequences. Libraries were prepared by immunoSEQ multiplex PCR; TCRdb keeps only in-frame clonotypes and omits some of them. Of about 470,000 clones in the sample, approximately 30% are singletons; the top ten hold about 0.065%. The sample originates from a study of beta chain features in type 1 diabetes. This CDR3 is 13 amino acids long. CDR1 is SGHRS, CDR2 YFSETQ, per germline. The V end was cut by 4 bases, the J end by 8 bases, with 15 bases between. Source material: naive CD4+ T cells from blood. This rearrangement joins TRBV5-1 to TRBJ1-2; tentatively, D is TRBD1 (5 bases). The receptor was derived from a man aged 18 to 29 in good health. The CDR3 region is CASSTRTLDGYTF. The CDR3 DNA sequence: TGCGCCAGCAGCACCCGGACACTCGACGGCTACACCTTC.